This note documents a single T cell receptor (beta chain) sequence. Its antigen is still unknown. Looked up from germline, CDR1 is SGHVS and CDR2 is FQNEAQ. The V gene lost 3 bases and the J gene lost 2 bases, with 11 bases spanning the gap. The CDR3 extends over 15 amino acids. Regions amplified from RNA transcripts were the TCR beta CDR3 regions. First-round RT-PCR targeting the TCR CDR3 was performed with the HTBI primer set. One entry per CDR3 protein, called by TCRdb with MiXCR from the multiplex PCR reads. The table has roughly 700,000 distinct CDR3 sequences, roughly 15% seen once. This entry belongs to a study of T cells in Graves' hyperthyroidism and ophthalmopathy. As for the study in general: Upon initial diagnosis and before any treatment, peripheral blood was collected.

The study's findings and limits: In simple terms, a model built on 13 V-J features told ophthalmopathy apart from stable hyperthyroidism.

Fresh peripheral blood, around 9.3 ml, was the source of the PBMCs. This sequence joins TRBV7-8 and TRBJ1-5, with a tentative D call TRBD1 (5 bases). This sequence was found in a woman aged 18-35 years with Graves' hyperthyroidism. The sample was blood. CDR3 DNA sequence: TGTGCCAGCAGCTTCAGCAGGGATGGCAATCAGCCCCAGCATTTT. Its translation is CASSFSRDGNQPQHF.